The rows below give T cell receptor beta chains drawn from one sample of a study of cytomegalovirus exposure and HLA in healthy donors. Sequenced by immunoSEQ multiplex PCR; TCRdb stores in-frame clones only, minus some. The sample gives some 200,000 clones, 84% of which show up once; under 15% is in the top ten. Sequenced sample: PBMCs. The receptors here all came from a woman in her 30s in good health and CMV-seropositive. The CDR3 runs from the conserved cysteine through the conserved F or W. Fields, in order: CDR3 protein, V gene.

CASSQQQSPSDCQAYEQYF	TRBV21-1
CASSPDTNYGYTF	TRBV5-4
CASSESKTGTLLQPQHF	TRBV27
CATEGAYSNQPQHF	TRBV28
CASSQPIGQLNTEAFF	TRBV4-1
CASSDLDADYEQYF	TRBV6-1
CSGGTGGQDTEAFF	TRBV29-1
CSVERTSGQFF	TRBV29-1
CASSGQGKESTDTQYF	TRBV4-1
CASSIGRGGYEQYF	TRBV19
CASSSGQGAWQPQHF	TRBV28